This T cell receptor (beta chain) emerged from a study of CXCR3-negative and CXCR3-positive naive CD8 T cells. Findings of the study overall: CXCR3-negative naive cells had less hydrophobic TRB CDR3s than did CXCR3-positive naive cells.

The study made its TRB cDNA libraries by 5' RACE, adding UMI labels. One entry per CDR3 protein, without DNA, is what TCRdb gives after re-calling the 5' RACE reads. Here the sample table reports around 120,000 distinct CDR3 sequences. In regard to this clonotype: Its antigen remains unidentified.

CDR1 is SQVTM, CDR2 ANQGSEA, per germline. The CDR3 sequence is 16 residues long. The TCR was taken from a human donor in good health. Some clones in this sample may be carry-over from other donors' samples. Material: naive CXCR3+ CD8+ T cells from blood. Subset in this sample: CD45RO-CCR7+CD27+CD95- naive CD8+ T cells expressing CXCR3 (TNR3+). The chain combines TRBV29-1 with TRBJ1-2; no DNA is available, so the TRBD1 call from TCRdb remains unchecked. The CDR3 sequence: CSALGAGGPGNYGYTF.